This TCR beta chain was captured by sequencing in a study of cytomegalovirus exposure and HLA in healthy donors. The CDR3 has 13 residues. In germline, CDR1 is GTSNPN, CDR2 SVGIG (reference sequence). V was shortened by 4 bases and J by 8 bases, with 17 bases between the two germline ends. TCRdb's table, derived via immunoSEQ multiplex PCR, lists solely in-frame clones and lacks some. The sample shows over 200,000 clones, approximately 80% of them seen only once. V and J are TRBV30 and TRBJ1-2; D is ambiguous. The TCR originated in a woman in her thirties in good health and CMV-seropositive. The sequencing input was PBMCs. The CDR3 nucleotides are TGTGCCTGGACCATAGACACTGGGAAGGGCTACACCTTC. Amino acids: CAWTIDTGKGYTF.